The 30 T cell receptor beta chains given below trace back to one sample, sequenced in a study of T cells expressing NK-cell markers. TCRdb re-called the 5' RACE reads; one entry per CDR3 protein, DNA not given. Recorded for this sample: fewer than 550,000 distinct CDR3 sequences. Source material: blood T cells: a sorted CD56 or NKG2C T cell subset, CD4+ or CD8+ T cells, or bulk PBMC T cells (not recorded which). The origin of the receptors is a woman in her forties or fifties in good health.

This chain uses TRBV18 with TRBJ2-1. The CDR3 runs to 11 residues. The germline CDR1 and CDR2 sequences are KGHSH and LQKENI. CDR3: CASSPLLGQFF.

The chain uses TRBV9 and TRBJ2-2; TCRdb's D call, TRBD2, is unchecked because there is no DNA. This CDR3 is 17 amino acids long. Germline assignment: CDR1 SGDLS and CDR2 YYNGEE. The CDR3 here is CASSVRLADLNTGELFF. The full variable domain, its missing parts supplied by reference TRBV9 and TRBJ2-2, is DSGVTQTPKHLITATGQRVTLRCSPRSGDLSVYWYQQSLDQGLQFLIQYYNGEERAKGNILERFSAQQFPDLHSELNLSSLELGDSALYFCASSVRLADLNTGELFFGEGSRLTVL.

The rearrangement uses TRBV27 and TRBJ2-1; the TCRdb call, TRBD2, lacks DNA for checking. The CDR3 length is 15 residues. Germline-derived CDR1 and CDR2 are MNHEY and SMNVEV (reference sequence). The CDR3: CASTRSGLSYNEQFF.

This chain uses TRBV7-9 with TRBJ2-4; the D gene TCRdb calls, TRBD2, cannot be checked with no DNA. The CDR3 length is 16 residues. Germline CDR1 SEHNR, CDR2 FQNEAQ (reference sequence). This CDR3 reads CASSLSGTRAKNIQYF. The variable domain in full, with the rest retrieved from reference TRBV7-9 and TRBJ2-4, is DTGVSQNPRHKITKRGQNVTFRCDPISEHNRLYWYRQTLGQGPEFLTYFQNEAQLEKSRLLSDRFSAERPKGSFSTLEIQRTEQGDSAMYLCASSLSGTRAKNIQYFGAGTRLSVL.

CDR3 region: CASSLFQRPSTDTQYF. The chain recombines TRBV7-8 with TRBJ2-3. CDR1 is SGHVS and CDR2 is FQNEAQ in the germline V gene. The CDR3 covers 16 residues.

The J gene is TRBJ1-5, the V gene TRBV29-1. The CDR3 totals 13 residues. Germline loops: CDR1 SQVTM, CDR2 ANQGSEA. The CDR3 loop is CSASPGANQPQHF.

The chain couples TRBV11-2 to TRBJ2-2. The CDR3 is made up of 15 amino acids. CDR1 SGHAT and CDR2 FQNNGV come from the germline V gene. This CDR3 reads CASSLERWNTGELFF.

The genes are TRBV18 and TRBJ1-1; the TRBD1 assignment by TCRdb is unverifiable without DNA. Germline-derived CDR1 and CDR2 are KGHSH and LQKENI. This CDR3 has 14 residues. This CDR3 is CASQGIGQNTEAFF.

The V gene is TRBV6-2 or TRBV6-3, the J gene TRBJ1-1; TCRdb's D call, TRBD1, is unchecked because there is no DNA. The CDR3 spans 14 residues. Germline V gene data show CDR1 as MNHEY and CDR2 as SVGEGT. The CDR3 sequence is CASSEGGRLTEAFF.

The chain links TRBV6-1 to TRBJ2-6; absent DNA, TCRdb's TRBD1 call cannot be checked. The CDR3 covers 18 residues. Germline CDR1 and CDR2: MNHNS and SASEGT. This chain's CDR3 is CASSEKGARVTGANVLTF.

CDR3 amino acids: CASSPPGQMDSFRTF. The chain uses TRBV18 and TRBJ1-2; TCRdb designates TRBD1, a call that cannot be tested without DNA. This CDR3 is 15 amino acids long. Germline V gives CDR1 KGHSH, CDR2 LQKENI.

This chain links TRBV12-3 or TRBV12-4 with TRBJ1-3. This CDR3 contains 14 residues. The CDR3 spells CASSFVVSGNTIYF.

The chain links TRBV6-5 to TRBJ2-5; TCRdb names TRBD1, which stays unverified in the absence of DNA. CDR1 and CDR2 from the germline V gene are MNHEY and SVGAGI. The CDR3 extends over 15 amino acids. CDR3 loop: CASRRLGTGAETQYF.

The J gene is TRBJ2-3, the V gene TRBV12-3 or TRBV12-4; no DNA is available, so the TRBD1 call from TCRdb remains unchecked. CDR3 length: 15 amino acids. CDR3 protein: CASSHPGVPTDTQYF.

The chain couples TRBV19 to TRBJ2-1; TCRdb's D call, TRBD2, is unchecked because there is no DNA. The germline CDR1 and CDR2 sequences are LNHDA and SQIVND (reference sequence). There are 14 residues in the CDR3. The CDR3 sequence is CASSMRAGGNEQFF.

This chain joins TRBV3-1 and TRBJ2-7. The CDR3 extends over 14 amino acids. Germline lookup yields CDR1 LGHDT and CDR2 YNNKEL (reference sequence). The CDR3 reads CASSPYLLGREQYF.

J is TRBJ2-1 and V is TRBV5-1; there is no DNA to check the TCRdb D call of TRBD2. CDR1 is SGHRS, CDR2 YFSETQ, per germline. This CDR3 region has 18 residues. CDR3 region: CASSLEVAGGVSYNEQFF.

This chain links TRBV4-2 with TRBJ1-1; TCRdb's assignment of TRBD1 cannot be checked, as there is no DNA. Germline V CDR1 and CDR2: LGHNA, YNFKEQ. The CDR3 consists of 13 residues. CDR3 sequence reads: CASSEQGESEAFF.

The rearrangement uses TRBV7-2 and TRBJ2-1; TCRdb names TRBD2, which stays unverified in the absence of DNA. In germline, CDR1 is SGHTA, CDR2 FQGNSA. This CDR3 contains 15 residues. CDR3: CASRRGSGGYNEQFF. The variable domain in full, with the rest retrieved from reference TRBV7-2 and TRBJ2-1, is GAGVSQSPSNKVTEKGKDVELRCDPISGHTALYWYRQSLGQGLEFLIYFQGNSAPDKSGLPSDRFSAERTGGSVSTLTIQRTQQEDSAVYLCASRRGSGGYNEQFFGPGTRLTVL.

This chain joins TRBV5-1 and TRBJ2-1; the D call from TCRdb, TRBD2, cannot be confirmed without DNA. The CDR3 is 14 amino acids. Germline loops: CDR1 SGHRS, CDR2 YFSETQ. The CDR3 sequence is CASSPDSLYNEQFF. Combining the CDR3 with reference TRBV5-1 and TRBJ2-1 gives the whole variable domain KAGVTQTPRYLIKTRGQQVTLSCSPISGHRSVSWYQQTPGQGLQFLFEYFSETQRNKGNFPGRFSGRQFSNSRSEMNVSTLELGDSALYLCASSPDSLYNEQFFGPGTRLTVL.

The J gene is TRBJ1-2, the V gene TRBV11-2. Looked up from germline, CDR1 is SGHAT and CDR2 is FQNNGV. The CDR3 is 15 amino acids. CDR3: CASSLDILSNYGYTF.

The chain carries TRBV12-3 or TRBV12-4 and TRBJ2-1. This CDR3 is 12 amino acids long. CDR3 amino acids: CASSSDTNEQFF.

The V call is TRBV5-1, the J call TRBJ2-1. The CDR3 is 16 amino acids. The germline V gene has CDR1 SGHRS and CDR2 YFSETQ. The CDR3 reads CASSLADGLSYNEQFF.

The CDR3: CASSQDSGSRYNEQFF. The J gene is TRBJ2-1, the V gene TRBV3-1. The germline V gene has CDR1 LGHDT and CDR2 YNNKEL (reference sequence). CDR3 size: 16 residues.

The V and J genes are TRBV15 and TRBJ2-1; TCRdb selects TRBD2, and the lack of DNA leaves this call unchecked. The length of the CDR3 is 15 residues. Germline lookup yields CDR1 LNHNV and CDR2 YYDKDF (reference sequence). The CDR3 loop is CATSRGPSSYNEQFF.

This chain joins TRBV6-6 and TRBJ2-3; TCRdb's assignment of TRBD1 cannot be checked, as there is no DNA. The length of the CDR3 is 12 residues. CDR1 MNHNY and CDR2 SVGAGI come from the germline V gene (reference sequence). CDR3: CASSDRGDTQYF.

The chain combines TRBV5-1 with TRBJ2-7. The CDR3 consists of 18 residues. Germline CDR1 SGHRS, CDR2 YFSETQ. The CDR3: CASSLGMRSGILLYEQYF. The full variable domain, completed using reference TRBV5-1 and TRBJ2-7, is KAGVTQTPRYLIKTRGQQVTLSCSPISGHRSVSWYQQTPGQGLQFLFEYFSETQRNKGNFPGRFSGRQFSNSRSEMNVSTLELGDSALYLCASSLGMRSGILLYEQYFGPGTRLTVT.

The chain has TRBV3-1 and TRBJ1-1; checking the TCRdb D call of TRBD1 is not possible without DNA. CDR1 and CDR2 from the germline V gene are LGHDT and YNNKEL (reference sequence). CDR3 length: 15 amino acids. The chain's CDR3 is CASSRGTVSFTEAFF.

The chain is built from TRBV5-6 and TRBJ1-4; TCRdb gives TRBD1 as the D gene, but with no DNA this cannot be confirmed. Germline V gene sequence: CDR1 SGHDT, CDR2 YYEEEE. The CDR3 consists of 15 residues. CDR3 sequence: CASSSYRADNEKLFF. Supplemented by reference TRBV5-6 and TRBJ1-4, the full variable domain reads DAGVTQSPTHLIKTRGQQVTLRCSPKSGHDTVSWYQQALGQGPQFIFQYYEEEERQRGNFPDRFSGHQFPNYSSELNVNALLLGDSALYLCASSSYRADNEKLFFGSGTQLSVL.

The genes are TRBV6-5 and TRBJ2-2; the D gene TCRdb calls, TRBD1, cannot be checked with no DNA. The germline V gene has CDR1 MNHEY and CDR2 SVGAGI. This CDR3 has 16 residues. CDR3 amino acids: CASSSRGGADTGELFF.